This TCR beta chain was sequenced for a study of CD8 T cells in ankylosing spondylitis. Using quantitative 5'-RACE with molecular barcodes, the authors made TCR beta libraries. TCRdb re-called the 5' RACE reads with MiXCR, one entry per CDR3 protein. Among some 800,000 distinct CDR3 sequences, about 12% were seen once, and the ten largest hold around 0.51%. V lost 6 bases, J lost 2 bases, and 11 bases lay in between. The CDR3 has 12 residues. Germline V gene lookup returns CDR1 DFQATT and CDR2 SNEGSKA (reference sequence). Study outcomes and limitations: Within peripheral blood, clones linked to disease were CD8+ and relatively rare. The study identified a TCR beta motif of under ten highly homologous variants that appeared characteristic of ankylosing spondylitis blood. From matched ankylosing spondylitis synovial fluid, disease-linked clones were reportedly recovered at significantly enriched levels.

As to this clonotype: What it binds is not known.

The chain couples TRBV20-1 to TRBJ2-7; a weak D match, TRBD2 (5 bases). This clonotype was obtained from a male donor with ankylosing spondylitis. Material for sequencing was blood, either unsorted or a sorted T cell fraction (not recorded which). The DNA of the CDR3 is TGCAGTGCCCTTCACGGGACCTACGAGCAGTACTTC. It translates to CSALHGTYEQYF.